This T cell receptor (beta chain) was sequenced during a study of blood T cell repertoires in COVID-19. Study-level information: Sources were T cells, B-cell-depleted T cells, or PBMCs; the material itself was cDNA or gDNA.

The authors' processing: It was from reference gene primer amplification that nucleated cell counts were estimated. This table comes from immunoSEQ multiplex PCR, and its TCRdb copy is limited to in-frame clones, with some not included. V and J calls and clone size follow that table, whereas D and trimming were derived from the DNA. This repertoire shows 310,000 or so clones, approximately 86% found once; its top ten account for roughly 1.3%. Sequences were obtained from peripheral blood. This receptor was taken from a man between 65 and 79 years old with acute or convalescent COVID-19.

CDR3: CASSLWGPRENQPQHF. CDR3 DNA sequence: TGTGCCAGCAGCTTGTGGGGGCCGAGGGAAAATCAGCCCCAGCATTTT. This chain links TRBV7-8 with TRBJ1-5; tentative D call: TRBD1 (6 bases). V lost 3 bases, J lost 4 bases, and 16 bases lay in between. The CDR3 has 16 amino acids. Germline V gene sequence: CDR1 SGHVS, CDR2 FQNEAQ.